Sequencing of this T cell receptor (beta chain) was carried out in a study of T cells after yellow fever vaccination. Study-level background: Where fractions had low cell numbers, libraries were prepared from them with the SMART-Seq v4 Ultra Low Input RNA kit.

In germline, CDR1 is KGHSH, CDR2 LQKENI. This CDR3 is built from 13 residues. Trimming removed 5 bases from V and 4 bases from J, with 11 bases in between. This clonotype was seen at least ten times. Its antigen is unknown. Whole-study results and caveats: Just a small share of clonotypes turned up in the CD4 compartment as well as the CD8 compartment. One caveat is that FACS-sorted repertoires could contain abundant clonotypes contaminating from the bulk population.

Generation of TCR cDNA used 5'RACE template switching (which added a universal primer site and UMIs). One entry per CDR3 protein, called by TCRdb with MiXCR from the 5' RACE reads. The sample yields some 250,000 distinct CDR3 sequences, 3.6% seen once. This sample comprised PBMCs, obtained 15 days after the yellow fever booster vaccination. This TCR came from a man between 18 and 29 years old who received the YFV17D yellow fever vaccine. This chain uses TRBV18 with TRBJ2-5; D is perhaps TRBD1 (6 bases). CDR3 sequence: CASSRPGAETQYF. The CDR3 DNA reads as TGTGCCAGCTCAAGGCCAGGGGCAGAGACCCAGTACTTC.